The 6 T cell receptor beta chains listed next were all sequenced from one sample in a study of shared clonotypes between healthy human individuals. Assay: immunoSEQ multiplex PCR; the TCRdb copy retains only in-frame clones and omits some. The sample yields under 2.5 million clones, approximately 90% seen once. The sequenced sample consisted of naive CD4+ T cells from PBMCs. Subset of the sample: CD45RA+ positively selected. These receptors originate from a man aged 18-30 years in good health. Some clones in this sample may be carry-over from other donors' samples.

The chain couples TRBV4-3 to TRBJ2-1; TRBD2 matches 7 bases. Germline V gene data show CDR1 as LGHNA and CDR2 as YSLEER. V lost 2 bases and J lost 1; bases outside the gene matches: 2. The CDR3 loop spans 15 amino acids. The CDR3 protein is CASSQTGGSYNEQFF. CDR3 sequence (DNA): TGCGCCAGCAGCCAAACCGGGGGGTCCTACAATGAGCAGTTCTTC.

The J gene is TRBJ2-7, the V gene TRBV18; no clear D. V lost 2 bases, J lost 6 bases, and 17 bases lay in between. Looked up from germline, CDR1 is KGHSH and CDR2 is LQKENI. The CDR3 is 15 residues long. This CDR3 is CASSPGRPGLLEQYF. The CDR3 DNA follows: TGTGCCAGCTCACCAGGCCGCCCTGGCCTCCTCGAGCAGTACTTC.

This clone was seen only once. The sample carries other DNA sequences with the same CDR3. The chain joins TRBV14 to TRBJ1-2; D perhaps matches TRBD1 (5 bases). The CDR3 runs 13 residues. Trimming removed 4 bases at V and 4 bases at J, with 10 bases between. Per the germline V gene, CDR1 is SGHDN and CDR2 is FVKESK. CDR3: CASSRGTGYGYTF. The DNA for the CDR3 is TGTGCCAGCAGCCGCGGGACGGGCTATGGCTACACCTTC.

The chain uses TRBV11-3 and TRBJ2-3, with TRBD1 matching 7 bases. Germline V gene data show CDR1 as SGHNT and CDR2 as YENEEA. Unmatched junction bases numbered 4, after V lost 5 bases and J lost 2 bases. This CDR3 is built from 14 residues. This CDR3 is CASSIGQVTDTQYF. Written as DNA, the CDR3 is TGTGCCAGCAGCATCGGACAGGTCACAGATACGCAGTATTTT.

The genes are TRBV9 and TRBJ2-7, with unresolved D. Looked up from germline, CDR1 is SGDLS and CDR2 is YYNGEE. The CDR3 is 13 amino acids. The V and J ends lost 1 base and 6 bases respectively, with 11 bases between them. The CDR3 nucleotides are TGTGCCAGCAGCGTACTAGGAGCGAGCGAGCAGTACTTC. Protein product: CASSVLGASEQYF.

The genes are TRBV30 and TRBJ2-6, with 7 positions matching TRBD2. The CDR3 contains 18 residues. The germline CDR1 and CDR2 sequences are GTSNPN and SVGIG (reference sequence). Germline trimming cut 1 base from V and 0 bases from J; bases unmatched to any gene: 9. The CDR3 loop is CAWSAIRGGVSGANVLTF. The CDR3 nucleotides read TGTGCCTGGAGTGCTATAAGGGGAGGGGTCTCTGGGGCCAACGTCCTGACTTTC.